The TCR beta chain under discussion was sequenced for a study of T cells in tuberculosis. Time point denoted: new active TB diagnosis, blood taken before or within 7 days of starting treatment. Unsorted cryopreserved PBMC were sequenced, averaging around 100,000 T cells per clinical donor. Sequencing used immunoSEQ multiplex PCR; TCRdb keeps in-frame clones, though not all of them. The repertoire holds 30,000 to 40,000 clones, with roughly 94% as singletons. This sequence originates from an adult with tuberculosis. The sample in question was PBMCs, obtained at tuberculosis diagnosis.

Here the CDR3 reads CASSLDMNTEAFF. DNA for the CDR3: TGTGCCAGCAGCTTAGACATGAACACTGAAGCTTTCTTT. The chain couples TRBV7-2 to TRBJ1-1; D is ambiguous. Germline CDR1 reads SGHTA; CDR2 reads FQGNSA. This CDR3 comprises 13 residues. The V end lost 1 base, the J end lost 0 bases, and 3 bases lay between the germline ends.